This T cell receptor (beta chain) came from a study of CD8 T cells in Susac syndrome. cDNA came from about 0.46 to 1 ug RNA primed by random hexamers. Each CDR3 protein is one row after TCRdb ran MiXCR on the immunoSEQ multiplex PCR reads. This table holds 230,000 or so distinct CDR3 sequences, nearly 97% found once. The multiple sclerosis controls were treatment-naive patients with relapsing-remitting disease that was stable or active. The CDR3 loop spans 18 amino acids. Germline V gene sequence: CDR1 DFQATT, CDR2 SNEGSKA (reference sequence). V was pared by 3 bases and J by 2 bases, with 25 bases between.

This sequence was found in a human donor with multiple sclerosis. Sequencing was carried out using CD4+ T cells from PBMCs. The rearrangement uses TRBV20-1 and TRBJ1-2, with a weak D call TRBD1 (6 bases). In nucleotides, the CDR3 is TGCAGTGCTAGGAATCCGCCGACCATAGACAGGACCAACTATGGCTACACCTTC. As protein: CSARNPPTIDRTNYGYTF.